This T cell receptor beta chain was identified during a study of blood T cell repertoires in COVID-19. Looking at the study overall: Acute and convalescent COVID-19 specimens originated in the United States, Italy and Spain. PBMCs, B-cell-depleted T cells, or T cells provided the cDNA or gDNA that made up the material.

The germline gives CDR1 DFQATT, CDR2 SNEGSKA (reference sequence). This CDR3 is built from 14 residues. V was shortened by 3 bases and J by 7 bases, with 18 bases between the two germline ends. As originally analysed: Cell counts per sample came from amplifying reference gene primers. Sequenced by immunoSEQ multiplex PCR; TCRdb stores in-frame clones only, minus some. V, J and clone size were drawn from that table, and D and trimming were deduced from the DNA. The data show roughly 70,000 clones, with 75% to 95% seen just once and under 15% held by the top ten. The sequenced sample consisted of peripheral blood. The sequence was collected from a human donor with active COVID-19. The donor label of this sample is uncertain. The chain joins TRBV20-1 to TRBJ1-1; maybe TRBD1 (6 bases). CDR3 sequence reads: CSASPLGGRGEAFF. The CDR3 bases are TGCAGTGCTAGTCCTCTAGGGGGGAGGGGTGAAGCTTTCTTT.